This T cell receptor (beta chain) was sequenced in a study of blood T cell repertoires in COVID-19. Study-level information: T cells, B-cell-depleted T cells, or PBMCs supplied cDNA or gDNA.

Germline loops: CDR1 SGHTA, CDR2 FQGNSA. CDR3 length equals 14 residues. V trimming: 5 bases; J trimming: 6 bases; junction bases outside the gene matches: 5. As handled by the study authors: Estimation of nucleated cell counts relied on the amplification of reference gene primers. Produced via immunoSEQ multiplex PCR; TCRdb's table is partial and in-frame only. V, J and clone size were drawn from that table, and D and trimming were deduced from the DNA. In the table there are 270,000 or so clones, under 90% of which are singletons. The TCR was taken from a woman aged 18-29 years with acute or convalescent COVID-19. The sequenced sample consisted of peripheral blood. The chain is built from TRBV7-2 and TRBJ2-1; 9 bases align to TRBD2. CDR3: CASSTQGLANEQFF. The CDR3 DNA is TGTGCCAGCAGCACTCAGGGACTAGCCAATGAGCAGTTCTTC.